This T cell receptor beta chain appears in the sequencing data of a study of T cell clones after liver transplantation. TCRdb keeps only in-frame clones here, not all; method: immunoSEQ multiplex PCR. Among over 50,000 clones listed, approximately 88% were seen once. Trimming removed 3 bases from V and 5 bases from J, with 13 bases in between. CDR1 SNHLY and CDR2 FYNNEI come from the germline V gene. The CDR3 extends over 15 amino acids. The V and J genes are TRBV2 and TRBJ1-4, with D perhaps matching TRBD1 (6 bases). The receptor was isolated from a human donor who received a liver transplant. This material consisted of CD4+ T cells from blood, taken before liver transplant. The CDR3 region has the DNA TGTGCCAGCAGTGACCAGGGGAGAAGAAATGAAAAACTGTTTTTT. Translating it yields CASSDQGRRNEKLFF.